These T cell receptor beta chains were read from a single sample in a study of T cells in Graves' hyperthyroidism and ophthalmopathy. One entry per CDR3 protein results from TCRdb running MiXCR on the multiplex PCR reads. The sample has under 450,000 distinct CDR3 sequences; 17% are singletons. Sequencing was carried out using blood. The receptors come from a woman aged 25-40 years with Graves' hyperthyroidism that later progressed to Graves' ophthalmopathy. CDR3s include the opening cysteine and the closing phenylalanine or tryptophan. D genes are given only for firm matches. Not every row has a clone size; where given, it reads once, few, many or a size class.

clone_size	v_call	d_call	j_call	cdr3_nt	cdr3_aa
.	TRBV4-1	.	TRBJ1-3	TGCGCCAGCAGCCAAGGGTTCATCGGGGGCACTGGAAACACCATATATTTT	CASSQGFIGGTGNTIYF
many	TRBV11-2	.	TRBJ1-1	TGTGCCAGCAGCTGGGGCGCTGAAGCTTTCTTT	CASSWGAEAFF
many	TRBV29-1	TRBD2	TRBJ2-1	TGCAGCGTTGAACGGGACTACCTTACAAATGAGCAGTTCTTC	CSVERDYLTNEQFF
.	TRBV28	TRBD1	TRBJ2-7	TGTGCCAGCAGTTTAAGTTTGGAGAATCCGGGACAGGGGGTCTCCTACGAGCAGTACTTC	CASSLSLENPGQGVSYEQYF
many	TRBV11-2	.	TRBJ1-2	TGTGCCAGCAGCAGGGCCGGACGCGATGGCTACACCTTC	CASSRAGRDGYTF
many	TRBV28	.	TRBJ1-1	TGTGCCAGCAGTAGAATACAGTCGGGCACTGAAGCTTTCTTT	CASSRIQSGTEAFF
many	TRBV18	.	TRBJ2-1	TGTGCCAGCTCAGGGCTAGCGCTTAATGAGCAGTTCTTC	CASSGLALNEQFF
many	TRBV30	.	TRBJ2-1	TGTGCCTGGAGCGCCCGTCCTAGCGCCTCCTACAATGAGCAGTTCTTC	CAWSARPSASYNEQFF
many	TRBV24-1	TRBD1	TRBJ2-6	TGTGCCACCAGTGAACCCGACAGGGTTGGGGCCAACGTCCTGACTTTC	CATSEPDRVGANVLTF
.	TRBV6-9	TRBD1	TRBJ1-2	TGTGCCAGCAGCCCCGTCGTGGGACAGGCGAGTGCGGGCTACACCTTC	CASSPVVGQASAGYTF
many	TRBV6-1	TRBD1	TRBJ1-4	TGTGCCAGCAGTGGGAACAGGGGGCTGGAGGAAAAACTGTTTTTT	CASSGNRGLEEKLFF
.	TRBV6-2/TRBV6-3	.	TRBJ2-1	TGTGCCAGCAGTGACCTCTACAATGAGCAGTTCTTC	CASSDLYNEQFF
many	TRBV13	.	TRBJ2-1	TGTGCCAGCAGCTTAGGCAGTAGCCCATACAATGAGCAGTTCTTC	CASSLGSSPYNEQFF